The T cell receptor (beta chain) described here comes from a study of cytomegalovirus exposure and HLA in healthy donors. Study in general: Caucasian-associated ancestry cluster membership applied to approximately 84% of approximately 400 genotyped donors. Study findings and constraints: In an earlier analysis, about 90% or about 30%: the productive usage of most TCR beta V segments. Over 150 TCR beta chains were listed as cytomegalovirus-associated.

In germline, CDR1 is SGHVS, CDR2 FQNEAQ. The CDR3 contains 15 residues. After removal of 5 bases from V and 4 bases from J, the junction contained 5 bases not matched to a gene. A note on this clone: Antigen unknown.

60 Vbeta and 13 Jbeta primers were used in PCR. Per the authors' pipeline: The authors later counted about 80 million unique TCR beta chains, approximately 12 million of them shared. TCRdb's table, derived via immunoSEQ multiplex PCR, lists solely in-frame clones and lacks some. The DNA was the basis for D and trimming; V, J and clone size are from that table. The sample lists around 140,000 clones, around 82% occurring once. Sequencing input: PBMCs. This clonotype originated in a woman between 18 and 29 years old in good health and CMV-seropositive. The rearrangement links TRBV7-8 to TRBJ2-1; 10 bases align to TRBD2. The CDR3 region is CASSPVAGGYNEQFF. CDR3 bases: TGTGCCAGCAGCCCTGTAGCGGGGGGTTACAATGAGCAGTTCTTC.